This T cell receptor (beta chain) was found in a study of CD8 T cells in Susac syndrome. Roughly 0.45 to 1 ug RNA was reverse transcribed with random hexamers. Across 54 Vbeta and 13 Jbeta, TCR beta CDR3 was amplified with immunoSEQ multiplex PCR. MiXCR, run by TCRdb on the immunoSEQ multiplex PCR reads, gives a single entry per CDR3 protein. The sample has 150,000 to 200,000 distinct CDR3 sequences, approximately 94% seen once. In regard to this clonotype: The junction departs from the called germline gene at one end, perhaps through a read error.

The CDR3 extends over 15 amino acids. The germline CDR1 and CDR2 sequences are SNHLY and FYNNEI. CD8+ and CD4+ blood T cells underwent TCR beta sequencing. Negative isolation yielded CD8+ and CD4+ T cells; FACS enriched TEMRA cells. The receptor's source is a human donor with multiple sclerosis. The chain employs TRBV2 and TRBJ2-2; 10 bases agree with TRBD1. The sample was CD4+ T cells from PBMCs. In DNA, the CDR3 is TGCGCCAGCACCCCGAGGACAGGGGGTAGCGGGGAGCTGTTTTTT. This gives the protein CASTPRTGGSGELFF.